The rows below give T cell receptor beta chains drawn from one sample of a study of blood T cells in healthy people across ages. TCRdb reprocessed the 5' RACE reads with MiXCR, giving one entry per CDR3 protein. The data contain approximately 1.5 million distinct CDR3 sequences, almost 35% of them seen just once; the ten biggest clones take up about 11%. Sequences were obtained from blood. These TCRs come from a woman aged 30 to 39 in good health. Both conserved end residues are part of each CDR3. D genes are given only for firm matches. The size of a clone is reported for some rows only, either as once, few or many, or as a class for expanded clones.

CDR3: CASRGTELLDEQFF
DNA: TGTGCCAGCAGAGGTACGGAGTTATTGGATGAGCAGTTCTTC
size: -
J: TRBJ2-1
D: -
V: TRBV2

CDR3: CASSALAGQETQYF
DNA: TGTGCCAGCAGCGCCTTAGCGGGGCAAGAGACCCAGTACTTC
size: few
J: TRBJ2-5
D: TRBD2
V: TRBV9

CDR3: CSARVFALLAGGINEQFF
DNA: TGCAGTGCTAGAGTTTTCGCTTTACTAGCGGGAGGCATCAATGAGCAGTTCTTC
size: -
J: TRBJ2-1
D: TRBD2
V: TRBV20-1

CDR3: CSVDTGRETQYF
DNA: TGCAGCGTTGATACAGGGAGGGAGACCCAGTACTTC
size: many
J: TRBJ2-5
D: -
V: TRBV29-1

CDR3: CASKNRGAQPQHF
DNA: TGTGCCAGCAAAAATAGGGGGGCTCAGCCCCAGCATTTT
size: -
J: TRBJ1-5
D: -
V: TRBV6-1

CDR3: CSARSPFSYEQYF
DNA: TGCAGTGCTAGGAGCCCTTTTTCCTACGAGCAGTACTTC
size: -
J: TRBJ2-7
D: -
V: TRBV20-1

CDR3: CASHGGDATNEKLFF
DNA: TGCGCCAGCCACGGGGGGGACGCAACTAATGAAAAACTGTTTTTT
size: few
J: TRBJ1-4
D: -
V: TRBV5-1

CDR3: CASSQDNANEQFF
DNA: TGCGCCAGCAGCCAAGATAACGCGAATGAGCAGTTCTTC
size: -
J: TRBJ2-1
D: -
V: TRBV4-1

CDR3: CASSSGVGNYGYTF
DNA: TGCGCCAGCAGCTCCGGTGTTGGGAACTATGGCTACACCTTC
size: few
J: TRBJ1-2
D: -
V: TRBV5-1

CDR3: CSARSEKLFF
DNA: TGCAGTGCTAGATCCGAAAAACTGTTTTTT
size: -
J: TRBJ1-4
D: -
V: TRBV20-1

CDR3: CASSLVGVGAGRRAEQFF
DNA: TGTGCCAGCAGCTTAGTGGGGGTTGGAGCGGGAAGGAGAGCTGAGCAGTTCTTC
size: -
J: TRBJ2-1
D: TRBD2
V: TRBV11-1

CDR3: CASSPQTGYFLETQYF
DNA: TGTGCCAGCAGTCCCCAGACAGGGTACTTTTTGGAGACCCAGTACTTC
size: -
J: TRBJ2-5
D: TRBD1
V: TRBV27

CDR3: CRARAGRSSYTF
DNA: TGCAGGGCTAGGGCAGGGCGTTCGAGCTACACCTTC
size: -
J: TRBJ1-2
D: -
V: TRBV20-1

CDR3: CASGPRTEYSNQPQHF
DNA: TGTGCTAGTGGTCCCCGGACAGAATATAGCAATCAGCCCCAGCATTTT
size: -
J: TRBJ1-5
D: -
V: TRBV12-5

CDR3: CASSHPSGGAGNEQFF
DNA: TGCGCCAGCAGCCATCCTAGCGGGGGGGCCGGCAATGAGCAGTTCTTC
size: -
J: TRBJ2-1
D: TRBD2
V: TRBV4-1

CDR3: CASSQGLAGALSRFF
DNA: TGTGCCAGCAGCCAAGGACTAGCGGGGGCCCTATCTCGGTTCTTC
size: -
J: TRBJ2-1
D: TRBD2
V: TRBV3-1

CDR3: CASTPRGLPGVVTDTQYF
DNA: TGTGCCAGCACCCCACGGGGGCTTCCGGGAGTAGTCACAGATACGCAGTATTTT
size: -
J: TRBJ2-3
D: -
V: TRBV28